Listed below are T cell receptor beta chains from one sample, sequenced in a study of blood T cell repertoires in COVID-19. TCRdb's copy holds only in-frame clones and misses some; the assay was immunoSEQ multiplex PCR. The sample holds fewer than 350,000 clones, 85% seen once. The sequenced sample consisted of PBMCs or T cells enriched from blood (not recorded which). These receptors were collected from a woman aged 45-60 years who had recovered from COVID-19. Both conserved end residues are part of each CDR3. Fields, in order: D gene, J gene, V gene, clone size, CDR3 protein, CDR3 DNA. D genes are given only for firm matches. Some rows have no size entry. The others give once, few or many, or a class for an expanded clone.

d_call: TRBD1
j_call: TRBJ2-2
v_call: TRBV30
clone_size: .
cdr3_aa: CAWTGTGDVGELFF
cdr3_nt: TGTGCCTGGACCGGGACAGGGGATGTCGGGGAGCTGTTTTTT

d_call: .
j_call: TRBJ2-5
v_call: TRBV14
clone_size: .
cdr3_aa: CASSSPGLRGETQYF
cdr3_nt: TGTGCCAGCAGCTCCCCAGGATTACGAGGGGAGACCCAGTACTTC

d_call: .
j_call: TRBJ1-1
v_call: TRBV7-2
clone_size: few
cdr3_aa: CASSFGGRTEAFF
cdr3_nt: TGTGCCAGCAGCTTCGGGGGGCGGACTGAAGCTTTCTTT

d_call: .
j_call: TRBJ2-2
v_call: TRBV10-3
clone_size: .
cdr3_aa: CAISELVGRITGELFF
cdr3_nt: TGTGCCATCAGTGAGTTAGTCGGGAGAATCACCGGGGAGCTGTTTTTT

d_call: TRBD1
j_call: TRBJ1-6
v_call: TRBV6-5
clone_size: .
cdr3_aa: CASRDRGQFFSPLHF
cdr3_nt: TGTGCCAGCCGGGACAGGGGGCAGTTTTTTTCACCCCTCCACTTT

d_call: .
j_call: TRBJ2-3
v_call: TRBV4-1
clone_size: .
cdr3_aa: CASSQGAGIKDTQYF
cdr3_nt: TGCGCCAGCAGCCAAGGGGCAGGGATTAAAGATACGCAGTATTTT

d_call: TRBD1
j_call: TRBJ1-1
v_call: TRBV5-1
clone_size: .
cdr3_aa: CASSSSGTGNTEAFF
cdr3_nt: TGCGCCAGCAGCTCATCCGGGACAGGGAACACTGAAGCTTTCTTT

d_call: TRBD2
j_call: TRBJ2-1
v_call: TRBV5-1
clone_size: once
cdr3_aa: CASSLTGTSDEQFF
cdr3_nt: TGCGCCAGCAGCTTAACCGGGACTAGCGATGAGCAGTTCTTC

d_call: .
j_call: TRBJ2-2
v_call: TRBV18
clone_size: .
cdr3_aa: CASSRDRTANTGELFF
cdr3_nt: TGTGCCAGCTCACGAGACAGGACGGCGAACACCGGGGAGCTGTTTTTT

d_call: .
j_call: TRBJ1-1
v_call: TRBV28
clone_size: .
cdr3_aa: CASSLPGTRNTEAFF
cdr3_nt: TGTGCCAGCAGTTTACCCGGGACAAGGAACACTGAAGCTTTCTTT

d_call: .
j_call: TRBJ2-7
v_call: TRBV7-2
clone_size: .
cdr3_aa: CASSLGRGIYEQYF
cdr3_nt: TGTGCCAGCAGCTTAGGGCGCGGGATCTACGAGCAGTACTTC

d_call: TRBD1
j_call: TRBJ2-1
v_call: TRBV24-1
clone_size: .
cdr3_aa: CATSDSGTGSSEQFF
cdr3_nt: TGTGCCACCAGTGATTCCGGGACAGGTTCTAGTGAGCAGTTCTTC

d_call: .
j_call: TRBJ1-3
v_call: TRBV2
clone_size: .
cdr3_aa: CASRARGLGSGNTIYF
cdr3_nt: TGTGCCAGCAGAGCCCGAGGCCTAGGCTCTGGAAACACCATATATTTT

d_call: .
j_call: TRBJ1-1
v_call: TRBV9
clone_size: .
cdr3_aa: CASSSPGGGTEAFF
cdr3_nt: TGTGCCAGCAGCTCGCCGGGGGGCGGCACTGAAGCTTTCTTT

d_call: TRBD1
j_call: TRBJ1-2
v_call: TRBV19
clone_size: .
cdr3_aa: CASSSNRGGYGYTF
cdr3_nt: TGTGCCAGTAGTAGTAACAGGGGCGGCTATGGCTACACCTTC

d_call: .
j_call: TRBJ2-5
v_call: TRBV9
clone_size: .
cdr3_aa: CASTRSPFQETQYF
cdr3_nt: TGTGCCAGCACCCGAAGCCCATTCCAAGAGACCCAGTACTTC

d_call: .
j_call: TRBJ2-1
v_call: TRBV18
clone_size: once
cdr3_aa: CASSPGNYNEQFF
cdr3_nt: TGTGCCAGCTCCCCCGGGAACTACAATGAGCAGTTCTTC

d_call: .
j_call: TRBJ1-2
v_call: TRBV5-1
clone_size: few
cdr3_aa: CASSFRDTKWYGYTF
cdr3_nt: TGCGCCAGCAGCTTCCGGGATACAAAGTGGTATGGCTACACCTTC

d_call: .
j_call: TRBJ1-3
v_call: TRBV15
clone_size: .
cdr3_aa: CATSRKGSGAGNTIYF
cdr3_nt: TGTGCCACCAGCAGAAAAGGTTCAGGGGCTGGAAACACCATATATTTT

d_call: .
j_call: TRBJ2-5
v_call: TRBV7-9
clone_size: .
cdr3_aa: CASSLVAGAETQYF
cdr3_nt: TGTGCCAGCAGCTTGGTCGCGGGGGCAGAGACCCAGTACTTC

d_call: TRBD1
j_call: TRBJ2-2
v_call: TRBV18
clone_size: .
cdr3_aa: CASSAGQGITGELFF
cdr3_nt: TGTGCCAGCTCGGCGGGACAGGGGATAACCGGGGAGCTGTTTTTT

d_call: TRBD1
j_call: TRBJ1-5
v_call: TRBV29-1
clone_size: .
cdr3_aa: CSAKTGNDQPQHF
cdr3_nt: TGCAGCGCTAAGACAGGGAACGATCAGCCCCAGCATTTT

d_call: .
j_call: TRBJ2-7
v_call: TRBV5-4
clone_size: few
cdr3_aa: CASSSSPNYEQYF
cdr3_nt: TGTGCCAGCAGCTCGAGCCCCAACTACGAGCAGTACTTC

d_call: TRBD1
j_call: TRBJ1-6
v_call: TRBV28
clone_size: .
cdr3_aa: CASSGGQGKYSPLHF
cdr3_nt: TGTGCCAGCAGTGGGGGACAGGGGAAATATTCACCCCTCCACTTT

d_call: .
j_call: TRBJ1-2
v_call: TRBV11-2
clone_size: .
cdr3_aa: CASSFSPSKGYTF
cdr3_nt: TGTGCCAGCAGCTTCTCACCTTCTAAGGGCTACACCTTC

d_call: .
j_call: TRBJ2-7
v_call: TRBV11-2
clone_size: .
cdr3_aa: CASSPRGYQWRLPYEQYF
cdr3_nt: TGTGCCAGCAGCCCTCGGGGGTACCAGTGGCGCCTTCCCTACGAGCAGTACTTC

d_call: TRBD1
j_call: TRBJ1-4
v_call: TRBV4-1
clone_size: .
cdr3_aa: CASSQPGQGGRNEKLFF
cdr3_nt: TGCGCCAGCAGCCAACCGGGACAGGGAGGACGCAATGAAAAACTGTTTTTT

d_call: TRBD1
j_call: TRBJ1-3
v_call: TRBV5-1
clone_size: .
cdr3_aa: CASSFTDRGDGNTIYF
cdr3_nt: TGCGCCAGCAGCTTTACCGACAGGGGAGATGGAAACACCATATATTTT

d_call: .
j_call: TRBJ2-7
v_call: TRBV5-1
clone_size: .
cdr3_aa: CASSLAIQGDEQYF
cdr3_nt: TGCGCCAGCAGCTTGGCGATTCAGGGTGACGAGCAGTACTTC

d_call: .
j_call: TRBJ1-1
v_call: TRBV4-3
clone_size: .
cdr3_aa: CASSRGGINTEAFF
cdr3_nt: TGCGCCAGCAGCCGAGGTGGCATCAACACTGAAGCTTTCTTT

d_call: TRBD2
j_call: TRBJ2-3
v_call: TRBV19
clone_size: .
cdr3_aa: CASSRLAGGSTDTQYF
cdr3_nt: TGTGCCAGTAGTCGACTAGCGGGAGGGTCCACAGATACGCAGTATTTT

d_call: .
j_call: TRBJ1-1
v_call: TRBV18
clone_size: .
cdr3_aa: CASLLGSSNTEAFF
cdr3_nt: TGTGCCAGCCTTCTGGGGAGCTCGAACACTGAAGCTTTCTTT

d_call: .
j_call: TRBJ2-2
v_call: TRBV18
clone_size: .
cdr3_aa: CASSTTSGTGELFF
cdr3_nt: TGTGCCAGCTCAACAACCAGCGGCACCGGGGAGCTGTTTTTT

d_call: .
j_call: TRBJ2-1
v_call: TRBV28
clone_size: once
cdr3_aa: CASSPSYNEQFF
cdr3_nt: TGTGCCAGCAGTCCGTCGTACAATGAGCAGTTCTTC

d_call: TRBD1
j_call: TRBJ2-2
v_call: TRBV9
clone_size: once
cdr3_aa: CASSARTGGKGGELFF
cdr3_nt: TGTGCCAGCAGCGCGAGGACAGGGGGCAAGGGCGGGGAGCTGTTTTTT

d_call: .
j_call: TRBJ1-1
v_call: TRBV27
clone_size: .
cdr3_aa: CASSGGVTEAFF
cdr3_nt: TGTGCCAGCAGCGGTGGAGTCACTGAAGCTTTCTTT

d_call: .
j_call: TRBJ1-1
v_call: TRBV4-2
clone_size: .
cdr3_aa: CASSQAMLNPLNTEAFF
cdr3_nt: TGTGCCAGCAGCCAGGCAATGCTGAATCCTTTGAACACTGAAGCTTTCTTT

d_call: TRBD1
j_call: TRBJ1-1
v_call: TRBV3-1/TRBV3-2
clone_size: .
cdr3_aa: CASSQMTGTEAFF
cdr3_nt: TGTGCCAGCAGCCAAATGACAGGGACTGAAGCTTTCTTT

d_call: .
j_call: TRBJ1-4
v_call: TRBV7-8
clone_size: .
cdr3_aa: CASSPGTIAGANEKLFF
cdr3_nt: TGTGCCAGCAGCCCGGGGACAATCGCTGGGGCTAATGAAAAACTGTTTTTT

d_call: .
j_call: TRBJ2-7
v_call: TRBV6-5
clone_size: .
cdr3_aa: CATGHPPSYEQYF
cdr3_nt: TGTGCCACCGGACATCCCCCCTCCTACGAGCAGTACTTC